This TCR beta chain was obtained from a study of control samples from healthy donors and cancer patients. TCRdb's copy holds only in-frame clones and misses some; the assay was immunoSEQ multiplex PCR. The repertoire holds 75,000 to 90,000 clones, approximately 91% seen once, with roughly 8.9% in the top ten. The TCR originated in a woman aged 45-59 years with colorectal cancer. The sample comprised PBMCs.

In DNA form, the CDR3 reads TGTGCCAGCAGTAAGGGACAGGGGTATGGCTACACCTTC. Its protein is CASSKGQGYGYTF. The chain joins TRBV2 to TRBJ1-2; 10 positions agree with TRBD1. Germline trimming cut 5 bases from V and 5 bases from J; bases unmatched to any gene: 2. The CDR3 length is 13 residues. CDR1 SNHLY and CDR2 FYNNEI come from the germline V gene.